These 25 T cell receptor beta chains were all obtained from the same sample, sequenced in a study of long-term antiretroviral therapy in people with HIV. Survey-level immunoSEQ v3.0 assays were run. Libraries were prepared by immunoSEQ multiplex PCR; TCRdb keeps only in-frame clonotypes and omits some of them. The table includes under 45,000 clones, about 94% detected once. The sequencing used unsorted PBMCs, collected roughly 9.4 years after starting antiretroviral therapy. Source of these receptors: a man aged 25 to 40 with HIV.

This clone has a single count. Other DNA sequences in the same sample also yield this CDR3. The chain joins TRBV5-4 to TRBJ2-3; D unclear. The V end was cut by 5 bases, the J end by 0 bases, with 4 bases between. Germline lookup yields CDR1 SGHNT and CDR2 YYREEE (reference sequence). CDR3 length equals 12 residues. The CDR3 DNA follows: TGTGCCAGCAGTTTTAGCACAGATACGCAGTATTTT. Its translation is CASSFSTDTQYF.

This CDR3 is CASSLVGELDTQYF. The CDR3 DNA is TGTGCCAGCAGCTTAGTCGGGGAATTAGATACGCAGTATTTT. V usage is TRBV11-3 and J usage is TRBJ2-3; perhaps TRBD2 as D (5 bases). The length of the CDR3 is 14 residues. Germline V gene data show CDR1 as SGHNT and CDR2 as YENEEA. Deletions cut 1 base from V and 5 bases from J, with 10 bases between.

The gene calls are TRBV29-1 and TRBJ2-1; possibly TRBD2 for D (5 bases). CDR3 length equals 12 residues. Germline loops: CDR1 SQVTM, CDR2 ANQGSEA. V was cut by 7 bases and J by 2 bases, with 9 bases left in between. The CDR3 here is CSAGSAYNEQFF. CDR3 sequence (DNA): TGCAGCGCGGGGTCCGCCTACAATGAGCAGTTCTTC.

This clone was counted a few times. CDR3 region: CATRATGDGGYTF. The CDR3 DNA reads as TGTGCCACCAGGGCGACAGGGGACGGAGGCTACACCTTC. The rearrangement links TRBV15 to TRBJ1-2; 8 bases line up with TRBD1. Germline loops: CDR1 LNHNV, CDR2 YYDKDF (reference sequence). Trimming took 6 bases from V and 8 from J; bases not matched to a gene: 8. CDR3 length: 13 amino acids.

The V and J genes are TRBV6-1 and TRBJ1-2; 10 bases line up with TRBD1. Losses at the gene ends were 1 base for V and 8 bases for J; bases not matched to a gene: 1. CDR1 and CDR2 from the germline V gene are MNHNS and SASEGT. This CDR3 has 13 residues. CDR3 nucleotides: TGTGCCAGCAGTGAAGGGACAGGGGGAGGCTACACCTTC. It yields the protein CASSEGTGGGYTF.

The chain links TRBV2 to TRBJ2-1; perhaps D is TRBD1 or TRBD2 (5 bases each). CDR3 length equals 19 residues. V was trimmed by 4 bases and J by 0 bases, leaving 22 bases between them. Germline CDR1 and CDR2: SNHLY and FYNNEI. DNA for the CDR3: TGTGCCAGCAGTGCACCCGGGACCCTACCCACAAGCTCCTACAATGAGCAGTTCTTC. Translating it yields CASSAPGTLPTSSYNEQFF.

The gene calls are TRBV5-1 and TRBJ2-5, with 8 bases that match TRBD1. The J call may be faulty, since TRBJ2-7 better matches the DNA end. Germline V lookup: CDR1 SGHRS, CDR2 YFSETQ. The CDR3 is 17 amino acids. The CDR3 reads CASSVGAGTGSSYEQYF. The DNA for the CDR3 is TGCGCCAGCAGCGTGGGGGCCGGGACAGGAAGTTCCTACGAGCAGTACTTC.

This rearrangement joins TRBV27 to TRBJ1-6; D gene uncertain. The CDR3 covers 15 residues. The ends were cut back, 3 bases at V and 3 bases at J, with 9 bases in the middle. Germline CDR1 reads MNHEY; CDR2 reads SMNVEV (reference sequence). The CDR3 DNA follows: TGTGCCAGCAGTTTCGTCCAGGACTATAATTCACCCCTCCACTTT. Translated, it gives CASSFVQDYNSPLHF.

CDR3 sequence reads: CASTGGTPGQGLPEQYV. The DNA for the CDR3 is TGCGCCAGCACCGGGGGGACTCCGGGACAGGGTCTGCCCGAGCAGTACGTC. The chain carries TRBV10-1 and TRBJ2-7, with 9 positions matching TRBD1. V was pared by 7 bases and J by 6 bases, with 19 bases of the junction left unmatched. The CDR3 extends over 17 amino acids. Per the germline V gene, CDR1 is WNHNN and CDR2 is SYGVQD (reference sequence).

The chain uses TRBV6-5 and TRBJ1-2; 7 bases match TRBD1. The junction had 8 bases not matched to a gene; V was cut back by 5 bases and J by 5 bases. This CDR3 has 14 amino acids. The germline V gene encodes CDR1 MNHEY and CDR2 SVGAGI. The CDR3 region is CASSQLQGIYGYTF. The CDR3 DNA sequence: TGTGCCAGCAGTCAGCTACAGGGGATTTATGGCTACACCTTC.

The chain links TRBV19 to TRBJ1-1; 8 nucleotides line up with TRBD1. V was pared by 9 bases and J by 8 bases, with 2 bases of the junction left unmatched. Germline V gene data show CDR1 as LNHDA and CDR2 as SQIVND (reference sequence). CDR3 length: 10 amino acids. This chain's CDR3 is CASRQGEAFF. CDR3 nucleotides: TGTGCCAGCCGACAGGGGGAAGCTTTCTTT.

V and J are TRBV19 and TRBJ1-2; TRBD1 might be the D (6 bases). The CDR3 contains 16 residues. CDR1 is LNHDA and CDR2 is SQIVND in the germline V gene (reference sequence). V lost 3 bases, J lost 3 bases, and 17 bases lay in between. The chain's CDR3 is CASSMSGGASYYGYTF. In DNA form, the CDR3 reads TGTGCCAGTAGTATGAGTGGGGGCGCGAGTTACTATGGCTACACCTTC.

The chain employs TRBV28 and TRBJ1-4; the D is unclear. The CDR3 is 14 amino acids. CDR1 and CDR2 (germline): MDHEN, SYDVKM. V lost 5 bases, J lost 8 bases, and 15 bases lay in between. CDR3 sequence: CASSKTAMREKLFF. For the CDR3, the DNA is TGTGCCAGCAGTAAGACGGCTATGAGGGAAAAACTGTTTTTT.

CDR3 nucleotides: TGTGCCAGCAGCCCCCATGCCTCGGAAGAGACCCAGTACTTC. Residues: CASSPHASEETQYF. The V and J genes are TRBV7-9 and TRBJ2-5; no clear D. Germline-derived CDR1 and CDR2 are SEHNR and FQNEAQ (reference sequence). The CDR3 runs to 14 residues. V was cut by 5 bases and J by 3 bases, with 13 bases left in between. The full variable domain, in which reference TRBV7-9 and TRBJ2-5 provide the parts outside the CDR3, is DTGVSQNPRHKITKRGQNVTFRCDPISEHNRLYWYRQTLGQGPEFLTYFQNEAQLEKSRLLSDRFSAERPKGSFSTLEIQRTEQGDSAMYLCASSPHASEETQYFGPGTRLLVL.

This clone was seen only once. This sequence joins TRBV9 and TRBJ1-2; TRBD1 matches at 9 bases. V lost 5 bases and J lost 6; bases outside the gene matches: 8. Germline V gene sequence: CDR1 SGDLS, CDR2 YYNGEE. There are 14 residues in the CDR3. This chain's CDR3 is CASSIAGTGNGYTF. The CDR3 DNA reads as TGTGCCAGCAGTATAGCCGGGACAGGGAATGGCTACACCTTC.

V and J are TRBV10-3 and TRBJ2-3, with 9 bases matching TRBD2. Trimming removed 4 bases from V and 6 bases from J; junction bases left unmatched: 5. The germline V gene encodes CDR1 ENHRY and CDR2 SYGVKD. The CDR3 runs 14 residues. DNA of the CDR3: TGTGCCATCAGTGGTAGCGGGGGATCGGATACGCAGTATTTT. Its translation: CAISGSGGSDTQYF.

The rearrangement uses TRBV7-2 and TRBJ1-5; D call uncertain. The CDR3 is 13 amino acids. The V end lost 5 bases, the J end lost 3 bases, and 8 bases lay between the germline ends. CDR1 is SGHTA and CDR2 is FQGNSA in the germline V gene. The CDR3 here is CASSPLYNQPQHF. The CDR3 nucleotides are TGTGCCAGCAGCCCACTATACAATCAGCCCCAGCATTTT.

The J gene is TRBJ1-4, the V gene TRBV18; D might be TRBD1 (5 bases). Per germline, CDR1 KGHSH and CDR2 LQKENI. V shed 2 bases and J shed 11 bases, with 12 bases lying between them. The CDR3 has 13 amino acids. In DNA, the CDR3 is TGTGCCAGCTCACCATCAGGGCCGGAGAAACTGTTTTTT. Its protein is CASSPSGPEKLFF.

The chain joins TRBV2 to TRBJ2-5; 7 bases match TRBD2. The CDR3 loop spans 13 amino acids. The V segment lost 6 bases and the J segment 5 bases; nucleotides outside the gene matches: 6. Germline CDR1 and CDR2: SNHLY and FYNNEI. The CDR3 DNA reads TGTGCCAGCAGCAAACTAGCGATGGAGACCCAGTACTTC. Amino acid sequence: CASSKLAMETQYF.

This chain joins TRBV6-1 and TRBJ1-1; possibly TRBD1 for D (5 bases). The CDR3 spans 14 residues. CDR1 and CDR2 from the germline V gene are MNHNS and SASEGT. Trimming left V 6 bases short and J 4 bases short, with 15 bases between. CDR3 residues: CASSLLGEGTEAFF. CDR3 DNA sequence: TGTGCCAGCAGCTTACTGGGGGAGGGCACTGAAGCTTTCTTT.

This chain uses TRBV7-8 with TRBJ2-3; tentatively, D is TRBD2 (5 bases). The CDR3 extends over 14 amino acids. Germline CDR1 is SGHVS and CDR2 is FQNEAQ. V was shortened by 5 bases and J by 0 bases, with 9 bases between the two germline ends. The CDR3 protein is CASSPGSSTDTQYF. The CDR3 bases are TGTGCCAGCAGCCCGGGGTCGAGCACAGATACGCAGTATTTT.

The chain couples TRBV5-4 to TRBJ1-1; D is uncertain. CDR1 and CDR2 from the germline V gene are SGHNT and YYREEE (reference sequence). CDR3 length equals 16 residues. Trimming left V 6 bases short and J 3 bases short, with 21 bases between. CDR3 sequence: CASTHSGPALYTEAFF. In nucleotides, the CDR3 is TGTGCCAGCACTCACTCCGGGCCAGCACTCTACACTGAAGCTTTCTTT.

The J gene is TRBJ1-2, the V gene TRBV7-2; 7 bases map to TRBD1. CDR3 length equals 13 residues. Germline V gene lookup returns CDR1 SGHTA and CDR2 FQGNSA. V lost 5 bases and J lost 7; bases outside the gene matches: 7. Here the CDR3 DNA reads TGTGCCAGCAGCCGACAGGGAACCGGTGGCTACACCTTC. This translates into CASSRQGTGGYTF.

This chain joins TRBV5-1 and TRBJ2-1; TRBD2 matches 8 bases. This CDR3 is 15 amino acids long. V trimming: 4 bases; J trimming: 10 bases; junction bases outside the gene matches: 13. Germline CDR1 SGHRS, CDR2 YFSETQ. Here the CDR3 reads CASSQTSGGIMEQFF. Written as DNA, the CDR3 is TGCGCCAGCAGCCAAACTAGCGGAGGCATTATGGAGCAGTTCTTC.

The V gene is TRBV10-3, the J gene TRBJ2-2, with 8 bases fitting TRBD1. V lost 6 bases and J lost 3; bases outside the gene matches: 3. This CDR3 has 14 residues. Germline values: CDR1 ENHRY, CDR2 SYGVKD. CDR3 loop: CAIRTGADTGELFF. As DNA, the CDR3 is TGTGCCATCAGGACAGGGGCGGACACCGGGGAGCTGTTTTTT.